Each of the 15 T cell receptor beta chains below was sequenced from the same sample in a study of T cell responses to AZD1222 COVID-19 vaccine. Sequenced by immunoSEQ multiplex PCR; TCRdb stores in-frame clones only, minus some. The data contain about 100,000 clones, roughly 86% of them seen just once; the ten biggest clones take up under 4.5%. The specimen was peripheral blood, collected on day 0 of MenACWY control vaccination. The receptors originated from an adult in good health.

The chain links TRBV7-9 to TRBJ2-2; 10 positions match TRBD1. V lost 4 bases, J lost 6 bases, and 2 bases stayed unmatched. CDR1 and CDR2 from the germline V gene are SEHNR and FQNEAQ (reference sequence). The CDR3 contains 14 residues. The CDR3 DNA reads TGTGCCAGCAGCTCGGGACAGGGGTCCGGGGAGCTGTTTTTT. It encodes CASSSGQGSGELFF. The whole variable domain, filled in from reference TRBV7-9 and TRBJ2-2, reads DTGVSQNPRHKITKRGQNVTFRCDPISEHNRLYWYRQTLGQGPEFLTYFQNEAQLEKSRLLSDRFSAERPKGSFSTLEIQRTEQGDSAMYLCASSSGQGSGELFFGEGSRLTVL.

This chain links TRBV18 with TRBJ1-1, with D unresolved. This CDR3 has 16 residues. CDR1 KGHSH and CDR2 LQKENI come from the germline V gene. Trimming shortened V by 3 bases and J by 1 base, and 15 bases separated the two germline ends. This chain's CDR3 is CASSPRRESRNTEAFF. DNA for the CDR3: TGTGCCAGCTCACCCCGTCGGGAGTCTAGGAACACTGAAGCTTTCTTT. The variable domain in full, with the rest retrieved from reference TRBV18 and TRBJ1-1, is NAGVMQNPRHLVRRRGQEARLRCSPMKGHSHVYWYRQLPEEGLKFMVYLQKENIIDESGMPKERFSAEFPKEGPSILRIQQVVRGDSAAYFCASSPRRESRNTEAFFGQGTRLTVV.

V is TRBV30 and J is TRBJ1-4; D possibly corresponds to TRBD1 (5 bases). The length of the CDR3 is 15 residues. Germline V lookup: CDR1 GTSNPN, CDR2 SVGIG (reference sequence). Trimming left V 0 bases short and J 4 bases short, with 12 bases between. CDR3 loop: CAWSVPGRVNEKLFF. The CDR3 DNA is TGTGCCTGGAGTGTACCGGGACGGGTTAATGAAAAACTGTTTTTT.

The chain joins TRBV11-2 to TRBJ2-3; D remains unclear. Germline CDR1 is SGHAT and CDR2 is FQNNGV. This CDR3 contains 14 residues. Deletions cut 2 bases from V and 4 bases from J, with 10 bases between. In DNA form, the CDR3 reads TGTGCCAGCAGCTTAATGTTCTCGTCAGATACGCAGTATTTT. Protein sequence: CASSLMFSSDTQYF. Together with reference TRBV11-2 and TRBJ2-3, the CDR3 gives the full variable domain: EAGVAQSPRYKIIEKRQSVAFWCNPISGHATLYWYQQILGQGPKLLIQFQNNGVVDDSQLPKDRFSAERLKGVDSTLKIQPAKLEDSAVYLCASSLMFSSDTQYFGPGTRLTVL.

V is TRBV10-3 and J is TRBJ1-2; TRBD1 agrees at 8 bases. Looked up from germline, CDR1 is ENHRY and CDR2 is SYGVKD. J lost 0 bases, V lost 7 bases, and 4 bases had no gene match. The CDR3 length is 14 residues. The CDR3 bases are TGTGCCATCACGGGACAGGACTCTAACTATGGCTACACCTTC. This encodes CAITGQDSNYGYTF.

The rearrangement links TRBV29-1 to TRBJ2-2; D perhaps matches TRBD1 (5 bases). Germline lookup yields CDR1 SQVTM and CDR2 ANQGSEA. V lost 5 bases to trimming and J lost 5 bases, with 18 bases between them. The CDR3 has 15 residues. The CDR3 nucleotides are TGCAGCGTTCCCCCTTTGCCAGGGATTACCGGGGAGCTGTTTTTT. Translating gives CSVPPLPGITGELFF.

This clone has a single count. The J gene is TRBJ2-7, the V gene TRBV6-2 or TRBV6-3; 12 nucleotides line up with TRBD2. The CDR3 length is 15 residues. Losses at the gene ends were 5 bases for V and 4 bases for J; bases not matched to a gene: 6. Germline V gene data show CDR1 as MNHEY and CDR2 as SVGEGT. The CDR3 loop is CASSTMGLAGYEQYF. The CDR3 DNA follows: TGTGCCAGCAGTACAATGGGACTAGCGGGTTACGAGCAGTACTTC.

In this sample, this clone turned up a few times. The gene calls are TRBV4-1 and TRBJ1-5; 7 nucleotides agree with TRBD1. CDR3 length: 15 amino acids. V gave up 2 bases and J gave up 5 bases; unmatched junction bases: 6. The germline V gene encodes CDR1 MGHRA and CDR2 YSYEKL. The CDR3 DNA follows: TGCGCCAGCAGCCAACCGCACAGGGGCCATCAGCCCCAGCATTTT. Its protein is CASSQPHRGHQPQHF.

The chain uses TRBV20-1 and TRBJ2-7; tentatively, D is TRBD1 (5 bases). This CDR3 region has 12 residues. The germline V and J ends were trimmed by 3 bases and 4 bases, with 10 bases remaining between them. CDR1 DFQATT and CDR2 SNEGSKA come from the germline V gene (reference sequence). The CDR3 DNA reads TGCAGTGCTAGTTGGACAAAATACGAGCAGTACTTC. This translates into CSASWTKYEQYF.

The chain combines TRBV14 with TRBJ2-7; no clear D gene. Germline CDR1 and CDR2: SGHDN and FVKESK. The CDR3 has 14 residues. Trimming removed 3 bases at V and 1 base at J, with 10 bases between. The CDR3 region has the DNA TGTGCCAGCAGCCACCGACTGGTATCCTACGAGCAGTACTTC. Translating it yields CASSHRLVSYEQYF.

CDR3 sequence (DNA): TGTGCCAGCAGTCGACAGGGGGGAACCGCCGGGGAGCTGTTTTTT. Protein product: CASSRQGGTAGELFF. The rearrangement links TRBV2 to TRBJ2-2, with TRBD1 matching over 9 bases. J lost 6 bases, V lost 5 bases, and 7 bases had no gene match. The V gene's germline CDR1 is SNHLY and CDR2 FYNNEI. CDR3 size: 15 residues.

The chain links TRBV7-2 to TRBJ1-2, with 9 bases matching TRBD1. Looked up from germline, CDR1 is SGHTA and CDR2 is FQGNSA. V was clipped by 2 bases and J by 6 bases; unmatched bases: 4. The CDR3 sequence is 14 residues long. The CDR3 DNA follows: TGTGCCAGCAGCTTAACCGGGACAGGGCATGGCTACACCTTC. Encoded protein: CASSLTGTGHGYTF.

The CDR3 region has the DNA TGCGCCAGCAGCCAAGGGACTAGCGGGGGGGCGATAGATACGCAGTATTTT. The encoded protein is CASSQGTSGGAIDTQYF. This rearrangement joins TRBV4-3 to TRBJ2-3; 15 bases are a match to TRBD2. Germline V lookup: CDR1 LGHNA, CDR2 YSLEER. The CDR3 is 17 amino acids. After removal of 1 base from V and 5 bases from J, the junction contained 4 bases not matched to a gene.

The chain has TRBV5-1 and TRBJ1-2; 12 positions match TRBD1. Unmatched junction bases numbered 12, after V lost 1 base and J lost 8 bases. Germline CDR1 reads SGHRS; CDR2 reads YFSETQ. The CDR3 extends over 17 amino acids. CDR3 nucleotides: TGCGCCAGCAGCTTGTACGCACCGGGACAGGGGGCTCGAGGCTACACCTTC. As protein: CASSLYAPGQGARGYTF. Looking up the rest from reference TRBV5-1 and TRBJ1-2 gives the full variable domain: KAGVTQTPRYLIKTRGQQVTLSCSPISGHRSVSWYQQTPGQGLQFLFEYFSETQRNKGNFPGRFSGRQFSNSRSEMNVSTLELGDSALYLCASSLYAPGQGARGYTFGSGTRLTVV.

The chain has TRBV10-3 and TRBJ1-5; D gene unclear. This CDR3 region has 13 residues. Trimming cost V 0 bases and J 7 bases, with 7 bases left between them. CDR1 is ENHRY and CDR2 is SYGVKD in the germline V gene. DNA of the CDR3: TGTGCCATCAGTGAGTCTGGGGTCCAGCCCCAGCATTTT. Residues: CAISESGVQPQHF.